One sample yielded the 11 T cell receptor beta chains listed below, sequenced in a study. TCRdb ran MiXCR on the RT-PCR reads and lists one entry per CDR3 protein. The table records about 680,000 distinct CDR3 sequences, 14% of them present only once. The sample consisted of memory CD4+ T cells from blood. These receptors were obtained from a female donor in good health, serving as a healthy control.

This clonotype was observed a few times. CDR3 amino acids: CASSSPEKRYSYEQYF. The CDR3 bases are TGTGCCAGCAGCTCCCCAGAAAAGCGGTATTCCTACGAGCAGTACTTC. The chain links TRBV6-6 to TRBJ2-7; tentatively, D is TRBD2 (5 bases). CDR1 and CDR2 from the germline V gene are MNHNY and SVGAGI (reference sequence). Deletions cut 6 bases from V and 1 base from J, with 19 bases between. The CDR3 has 16 residues.

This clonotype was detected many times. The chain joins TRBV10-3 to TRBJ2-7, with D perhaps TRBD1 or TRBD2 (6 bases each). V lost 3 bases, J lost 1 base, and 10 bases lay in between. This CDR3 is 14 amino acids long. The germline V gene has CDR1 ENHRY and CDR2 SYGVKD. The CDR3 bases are TGTGCCATCAGTGATGGAGGGGGGTCCTACGAGCAGTACTTC. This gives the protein CAISDGGGSYEQYF.

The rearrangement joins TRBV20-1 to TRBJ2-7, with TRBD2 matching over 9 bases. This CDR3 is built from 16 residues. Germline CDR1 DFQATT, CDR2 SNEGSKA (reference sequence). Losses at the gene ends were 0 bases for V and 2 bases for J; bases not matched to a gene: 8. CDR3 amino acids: CSARDHSGGHPYEQYF. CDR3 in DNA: TGCAGTGCTAGAGATCACAGCGGGGGGCATCCCTACGAGCAGTACTTC.

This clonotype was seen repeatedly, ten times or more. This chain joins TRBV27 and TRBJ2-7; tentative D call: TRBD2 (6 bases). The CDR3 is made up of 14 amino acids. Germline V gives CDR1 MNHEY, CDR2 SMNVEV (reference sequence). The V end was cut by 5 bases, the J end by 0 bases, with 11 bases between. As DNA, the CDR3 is TGTGCCAGCAGTCTGGGACTGCACTCCTACGAGCAGTACTTC. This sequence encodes CASSLGLHSYEQYF.

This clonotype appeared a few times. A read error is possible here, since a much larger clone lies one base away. The CDR3 protein is CASSDGNEWVYTF. DNA of the CDR3: TGCGCCAGCAGCGATGGGAACGAGTGGGTCTACACCTTC. The rearrangement joins TRBV5-1 to TRBJ1-2; D ambiguous. This CDR3 spans 13 amino acids. The germline CDR1 and CDR2 sequences are SGHRS and YFSETQ. Trimming shortened V by 4 bases and J by 10 bases, and 17 bases separated the two germline ends.

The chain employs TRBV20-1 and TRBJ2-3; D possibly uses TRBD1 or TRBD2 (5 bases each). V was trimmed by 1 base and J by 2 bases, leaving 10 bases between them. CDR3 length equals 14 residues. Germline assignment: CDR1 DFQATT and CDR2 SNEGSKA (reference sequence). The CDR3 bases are TGCAGTGCTAGAGCCTCGGGGACCACAGATACGCAGTATTTT. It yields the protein CSARASGTTDTQYF.

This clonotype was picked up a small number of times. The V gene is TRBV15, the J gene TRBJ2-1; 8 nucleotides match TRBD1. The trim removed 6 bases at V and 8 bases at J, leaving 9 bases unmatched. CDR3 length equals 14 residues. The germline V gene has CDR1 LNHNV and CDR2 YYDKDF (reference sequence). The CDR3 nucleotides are TGTGCCACCAGAGGGGCAGGGGGCAATTATGAGCAGTTCTTC. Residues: CATRGAGGNYEQFF.

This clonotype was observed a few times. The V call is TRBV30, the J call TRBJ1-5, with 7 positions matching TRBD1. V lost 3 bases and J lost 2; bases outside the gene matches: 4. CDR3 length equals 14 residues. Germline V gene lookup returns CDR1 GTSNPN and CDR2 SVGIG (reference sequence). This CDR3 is CAWRPGQGNQPQHF. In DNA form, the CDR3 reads TGTGCCTGGAGGCCAGGACAGGGCAATCAGCCCCAGCATTTT.

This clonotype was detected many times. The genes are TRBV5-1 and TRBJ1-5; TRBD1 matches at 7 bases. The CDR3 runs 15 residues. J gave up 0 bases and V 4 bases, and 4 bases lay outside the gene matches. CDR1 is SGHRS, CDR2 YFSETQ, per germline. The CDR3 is CASSPTGSSNQPQHF. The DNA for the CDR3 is TGCGCCAGCAGCCCGACAGGGTCTAGCAATCAGCCCCAGCATTTT.

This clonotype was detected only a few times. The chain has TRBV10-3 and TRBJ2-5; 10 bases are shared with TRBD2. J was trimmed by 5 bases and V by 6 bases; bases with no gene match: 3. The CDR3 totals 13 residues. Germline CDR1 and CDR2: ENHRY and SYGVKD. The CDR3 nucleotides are TGTGCCATCAGAGCGGGAGGGCGGGAGACCCAGTACTTC. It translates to CAIRAGGRETQYF.

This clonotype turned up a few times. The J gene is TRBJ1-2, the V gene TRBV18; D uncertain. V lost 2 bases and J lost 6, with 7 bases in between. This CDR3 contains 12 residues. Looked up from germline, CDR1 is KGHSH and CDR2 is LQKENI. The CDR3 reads CASSPTLDGYTF. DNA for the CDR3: TGTGCCAGCTCACCAACGCTTGATGGCTACACCTTC. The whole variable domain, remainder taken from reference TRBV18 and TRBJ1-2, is NAGVMQNPRHLVRRRGQEARLRCSPMKGHSHVYWYRQLPEEGLKFMVYLQKENIIDESGMPKERFSAEFPKEGPSILRIQQVVRGDSAAYFCASSPTLDGYTFGSGTRLTVV.